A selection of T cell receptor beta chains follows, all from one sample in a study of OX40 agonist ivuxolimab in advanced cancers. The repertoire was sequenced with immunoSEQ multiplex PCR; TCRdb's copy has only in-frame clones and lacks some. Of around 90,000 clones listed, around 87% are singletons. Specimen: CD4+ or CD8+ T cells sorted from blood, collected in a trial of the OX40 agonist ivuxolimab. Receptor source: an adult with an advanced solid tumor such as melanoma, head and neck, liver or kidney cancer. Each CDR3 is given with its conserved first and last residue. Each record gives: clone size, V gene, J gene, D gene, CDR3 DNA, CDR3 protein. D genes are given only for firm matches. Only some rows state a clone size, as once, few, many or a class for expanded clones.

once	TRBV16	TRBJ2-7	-	TGTGCCAGCAGCCAATCCACGACGATCGGCGAGCAGTACTTC	CASSQSTTIGEQYF
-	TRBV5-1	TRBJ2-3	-	TGCGCCAGCAGCCTGACTAGGCCCACAGATACGCAGTATTTT	CASSLTRPTDTQYF
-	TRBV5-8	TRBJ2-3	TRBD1	TGTGCCAGCAGCCAGAATCACAGGGGGCGGGGTACGCAGTATTTT	CASSQNHRGRGTQYF
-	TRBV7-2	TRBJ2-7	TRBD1	TGTGCCAGCAGTCCAAAGACAGGGTGGAACGAGCAGTACTTC	CASSPKTGWNEQYF
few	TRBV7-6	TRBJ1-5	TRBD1	TGTGCCAGCAGCCAGGACAGGGGCCAGCCCCAGCATTTT	CASSQDRGQPQHF
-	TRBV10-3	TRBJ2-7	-	TGTGCCATCGCCCCTGGGTCTGCGGGAGAGCAGTACTTC	CAIAPGSAGEQYF
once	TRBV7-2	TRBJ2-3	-	TGTGCCAGCAGCTTAGCTGGGGGCAGGCGGGATACGCAGTATTTT	CASSLAGGRRDTQYF
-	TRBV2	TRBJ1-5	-	TGTGCCAGCAGCCCTGACTCTCGCAATCAGCCCCAGCATTTT	CASSPDSRNQPQHF
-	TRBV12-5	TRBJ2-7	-	TGTGCTAGTGGCCCCGGGGGTTACGAGCAGTACTTC	CASGPGGYEQYF
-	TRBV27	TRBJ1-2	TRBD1	TGTGCCAGCAGTTTTAACTCCCCGGGACAGGGCTATGGCTACACCTTC	CASSFNSPGQGYGYTF
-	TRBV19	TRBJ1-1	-	TGTGCCAGTAGTCAGGATCAGGGAGCGAACACTGAAGCTTTCTTT	CASSQDQGANTEAFF
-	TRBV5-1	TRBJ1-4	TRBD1	TGCGCCAGCAGCCGGGACAGACAGAATGAAAAACTGTTTTTT	CASSRDRQNEKLFF
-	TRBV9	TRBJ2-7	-	TGTGCCAGCAGCGTAGGTACCGGAGCATGGCACGAGCAGTACTTC	CASSVGTGAWHEQYF
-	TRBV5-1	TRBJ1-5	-	TGCGCCAGCAGTTTCGGGTGGGATGGCAATCAGCCCCAGCATTTT	CASSFGWDGNQPQHF
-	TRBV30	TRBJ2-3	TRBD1	TGTGCCTGGACTCGGACAGGGTTCACAGATACGCAGTATTTT	CAWTRTGFTDTQYF
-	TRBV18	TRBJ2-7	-	TGTGCCAGCTCACCACTACCGCTCCTTCGGACAGACGAGCAGTACTTC	CASSPLPLLRTDEQYF
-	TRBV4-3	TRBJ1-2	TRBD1	TGCGCCAGCAGCCAAGAATGGACAGGGGGCGCCTATGGCTACACCTTC	CASSQEWTGGAYGYTF
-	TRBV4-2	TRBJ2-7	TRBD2	TGTGCCAGCAGCCCGTGGACTAGCGGTTCCGGAGGATCCTACGAGCAGTACTTC	CASSPWTSGSGGSYEQYF
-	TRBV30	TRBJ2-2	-	TGTGCCTGGAGCCAGGGAAACACCGGGGAGCTGTTTTTT	CAWSQGNTGELFF
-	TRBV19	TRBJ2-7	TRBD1	TGTGCCAGTAGTACAAGCAACGGACAGGGTTCAGAGCAGTACTTC	CASSTSNGQGSEQYF
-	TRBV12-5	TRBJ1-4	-	TGTGCTAGTGCTCCTTGGATAGGGAATGAAAAACTGTTTTTT	CASAPWIGNEKLFF
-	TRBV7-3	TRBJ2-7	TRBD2	TGTGCCAGCAGCTTAATAGCGGGGGGCCCGGGCGAGCAGTACTTC	CASSLIAGGPGEQYF
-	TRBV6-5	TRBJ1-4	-	TGTGCCAGCGCGGTAGACCCAACTAATGAAAAACTGTTTTTT	CASAVDPTNEKLFF
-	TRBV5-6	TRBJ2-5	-	TGTGCCAGCAGCTCGGGGCTAGGAGAGACCCAGTACTTC	CASSSGLGETQYF
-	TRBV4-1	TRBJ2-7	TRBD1	TGCGCCAGCAGCCCGATGGGACAGTCCTACGAGCAGTACTTC	CASSPMGQSYEQYF
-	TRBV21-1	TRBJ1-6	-	TGTGCCAGCAGCCGGCCGGGACAGATGAATTCACCCCTCCACTTT	CASSRPGQMNSPLHF
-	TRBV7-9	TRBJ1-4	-	TGTGCCAGTTCGACGGGGATTAATGAAAAACTGTTTTTT	CASSTGINEKLFF
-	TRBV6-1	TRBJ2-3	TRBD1	TGTGCCAGCAGCTCACCCGGGACAGGAAGAGATACGCAGTATTTT	CASSSPGTGRDTQYF